The TCR beta chain under discussion was sequenced for a study of identifying expanded T cells in peripheral blood. The study's findings and limits: Approximately 1.1 clones differed between technical replicates, versus about 17 and 20 over time.

Sequencing used immunoSEQ multiplex PCR; TCRdb keeps in-frame clones, though not all of them. The data hold around 130,000 clones, with approximately 86% observed a single time. This CDR3 has 13 residues. V was shortened by 5 bases and J by 2 bases, with 9 bases between the two germline ends. The V gene's germline CDR1 is SGHAT and CDR2 FQNNGV. No infections or other immune events were documented during collection. Comments on this clone: The antigen is not known.

The receptor comes from a person aged 18 to 75 in good health. Input material: blood. The chain uses TRBV11-2 and TRBJ1-1, with D hard to call. The CDR3 region has the DNA TGTGCCAGCAGCCGAATAACTAACACTGAAGCTTTCTTT. The encoded protein is CASSRITNTEAFF.